The clone carrying this T cell receptor beta chain was recorded only once. Antigen specificity is unknown. The protocol was immunoSEQ multiplex PCR, while the TCRdb copy is restricted to in-frame clones and leaves out a portion. This table has around 90,000 clones, around nine tenths appearing once. These data belong to a study of T cell repertoires and HLA-DP antigens. Study overall: Transduced HeLa cells presented HLA-DP to CD4+ T cells. Sorted CD137+CD4+ samples averaged about 220 ng DNA; pre-culture CD4+ samples, roughly 1,300 ng. Whole-study findings and limits: Antigen presentation used HeLa cells, with total CD4+ cells responding.

This CDR3 has 11 amino acids. The germline V gene encodes CDR1 SGHAT and CDR2 FQNNGV. After removal of 5 bases from V and 14 bases from J, the junction contained 6 bases not matched to a gene. This TCR was sampled from a man over 45 in good health and CMV-seronegative. The rearrangement links TRBV11-2 to TRBJ2-1; TRBD1 matches at 7 bases. Sequencing used CD4+ T cells from PBMCs. The CDR3 sequence: CASSDGTGEFF. CDR3 sequence (DNA): TGTGCCAGCAGCGATGGAACAGGGGAGTTCTTC.